The present TCR beta chain was sequenced within a study of early T cells in non-severe SARS-CoV-2 infection. Study-wide results and caveats: A preference for anti-spike CD8 responses marked VDJdb matching, which missed private and CD4 specificities.

This clonotype was seen many times. What it binds is unknown. TCRdb reprocessed the 5' RACE reads via MiXCR and lists one record per CDR3 protein. This sample has 25,000 to 40,000 distinct CDR3 sequences, with under 6% found just once. The CDR3 has 13 amino acids. The germline gives CDR1 DFQATT, CDR2 SNEGSKA (reference sequence). Trimming stripped 0 bases from V and 1 base from J, with 6 bases between. The material sequenced was whole blood. The clonotype comes from an adult who was a healthcare worker with PCR-confirmed SARS-CoV-2 infection or an uninfected control (not recorded which). The J gene is TRBJ1-1, the V gene TRBV20-1; the D gene is possibly TRBD1 (5 bases). The CDR3 DNA reads TGCAGTGCTAGAGATACAGGGAACACTGAAGCTTTCTTT. Translation gives CSARDTGNTEAFF.